These 21 T cell receptor beta chains were all obtained from the same sample, sequenced in a study of T cells after posttransplantation cyclophosphamide. Control samples came 1 year after myeloablative marrow transplants with methotrexate plus calcineurin inhibitor. Profiling relied on immunoSEQ multiplex PCR, and the TCRdb table lists in-frame clones only, not all of them. The sample lists about 20,000 clones, around 91% occurring once. The material was PBMCs, obtained approximately 370 days after allogeneic stem cell transplant with calcineurin inhibitor and methotrexate. The receptors derive from a female patient younger than 45 who received an allogeneic stem cell transplant from an unrelated donor, was CMV-positive, and had acute and chronic GVHD. Some of these T cells may belong to the graft donor.

V is TRBV6-1 and J is TRBJ2-5; unclear D gene. The germline V gene encodes CDR1 MNHNS and CDR2 SASEGT. V was pared by 0 bases and J by 5 bases, with 13 bases between. The CDR3 totals 15 residues. The CDR3 is CASSEAGNDWETQYF. CDR3 nucleotide sequence: TGTGCCAGCAGTGAAGCAGGAAATGACTGGGAGACCCAGTACTTC.

The chain is built from TRBV10-3 and TRBJ1-2, with D possibly TRBD1 on 6 matching bases. CDR3 length: 14 residues. The V and J ends lost 11 bases and 6 bases respectively, with 22 bases between them. Germline V gene data show CDR1 as ENHRY and CDR2 as SYGVKD. CDR3 in DNA: TGTGCCTCCAAGCGGGAACAGGGAAAGGATGGCTACACCTTC. It specifies CASKREQGKDGYTF.

This rearrangement joins TRBV6-5 to TRBJ1-5; D remains ambiguous. The CDR3 runs 15 residues. In germline, CDR1 is MNHEY, CDR2 SVGAGI. V was pared by 0 bases and J by 7 bases, with 13 bases between. The CDR3 DNA reads as TGTGCCAGCAGTTACTCAGTCGGCGGAGGCCAGCCCCAGCATTTT. Translation gives CASSYSVGGGQPQHF.

V gene TRBV29-1 combines with J gene TRBJ2-3; tentative D call: TRBD2 (6 bases). Germline V CDR1 and CDR2: SQVTM, ANQGSEA. The CDR3 runs 15 residues. Trimming stripped 0 bases from V and 6 bases from J, with 16 bases between. The CDR3 loop reads CSVEDPPGGSDTQYF. For the CDR3, the DNA is TGCAGCGTTGAAGATCCCCCTGGGGGGTCTGATACGCAGTATTTT.

This chain uses TRBV11-2 with TRBJ2-7, with 7 bases identical to TRBD1. There are 13 residues in the CDR3. CDR1 and CDR2 from the germline V gene are SGHAT and FQNNGV. V was clipped by 5 bases and J by 5 bases; unmatched bases: 6. Written as DNA, the CDR3 is TGTGCCAGCAGCCGCCCCAGGGGGAACGAGCAGTACGTC. Protein product: CASSRPRGNEQYV.

This clone was detected a few times. The gene calls are TRBV19 and TRBJ1-3; no clear D. There are 16 residues in the CDR3. Looked up from germline, CDR1 is LNHDA and CDR2 is SQIVND (reference sequence). V dropped 3 bases and J dropped 0 bases, with 12 bases sitting between them. Here the CDR3 reads CASSMGSSDSGNTIYF. The CDR3 nucleotides read TGTGCCAGTAGTATGGGCAGCAGTGACTCTGGAAACACCATATATTTT.

This clone appeared a few times. This sequence joins TRBV28 and TRBJ1-5; a weak D match, TRBD1 (6 bases). CDR3 size: 14 residues. Germline-derived CDR1 and CDR2 are MDHEN and SYDVKM. Trimming took off 3 bases at V and 2 bases at J, with 8 bases between the two ends. The CDR3 region has the DNA TGTGCCAGCAGTTTGGGGGGGCGCAATCAGCCCCAGCATTTT. Translating gives CASSLGGRNQPQHF.

This rearrangement joins TRBV30 to TRBJ1-3; the D gene is possibly TRBD1 (6 bases). Trimming took 0 bases from V and 6 from J, leaving 12 bases between them. The CDR3 runs 14 residues. Germline CDR1 is GTSNPN and CDR2 is SVGIG (reference sequence). The CDR3 sequence is CAWSVQGGENTIYF. CDR3 DNA: TGTGCCTGGAGTGTACAGGGAGGGGAAAACACCATATATTTT.

This clone was picked up one time. The rearrangement joins TRBV4-3 to TRBJ2-2; tentatively, D is TRBD2 (6 bases). Trimming stripped 0 bases from V and 6 bases from J, with 14 bases between. The CDR3 runs to 16 residues. Germline loops: CDR1 LGHNA, CDR2 YSLEER. The CDR3 DNA follows: TGCGCCAGCAGCCAAGATGGGCGGGGAGCCCCCGGGGAGCTGTTTTTT. This encodes CASSQDGRGAPGELFF.

This clone was counted once. This rearrangement joins TRBV6-1 to TRBJ2-1, with D possibly matching TRBD2 (6 bases). Trimming shortened V by 0 bases and J by 12 bases, and 9 bases separated the two germline ends. From germline, CDR1 is MNHNS and CDR2 SASEGT. The length of the CDR3 is 12 residues. The CDR3 DNA reads as TGTGCCAGCAGTGAAGCGGGGGGAGGGCAGTTCTTC. Translating it yields CASSEAGGGQFF.

As DNA, the CDR3 is TGTGCCAGCAGCTTGAAGCGGGAGGAACTTTTGGACAATGAGCAGTTCTTC. As protein: CASSLKREELLDNEQFF. The chain is built from TRBV5-6 and TRBJ2-1; 9 bases align to TRBD2. The V and J ends lost 1 base and 5 bases, in that order; junction bases with no gene match: 10. Per germline, CDR1 SGHDT and CDR2 YYEEEE. This CDR3 comprises 17 residues. The full variable domain, rest sourced from reference TRBV5-6 and TRBJ2-1, is DAGVTQSPTHLIKTRGQQVTLRCSPKSGHDTVSWYQQALGQGPQFIFQYYEEEERQRGNFPDRFSGHQFPNYSSELNVNALLLGDSALYLCASSLKREELLDNEQFFGPGTRLTVL.

V and J are TRBV5-1 and TRBJ2-2; TRBD1 agrees at 9 bases. CDR1 and CDR2 from the germline V gene are SGHRS and YFSETQ. The trim removed 1 base at V and 2 bases at J, leaving 0 bases unmatched. The CDR3 covers 15 residues. The CDR3 DNA reads TGCGCCAGCAGCTTGACAGGGGGCAACACCGGGGAGCTGTTTTTT. The encoded protein is CASSLTGGNTGELFF. Variable domain in full (rest from reference TRBV5-1 and TRBJ2-2): KAGVTQTPRYLIKTRGQQVTLSCSPISGHRSVSWYQQTPGQGLQFLFEYFSETQRNKGNFPGRFSGRQFSNSRSEMNVSTLELGDSALYLCASSLTGGNTGELFFGEGSRLTVL.

This rearrangement joins TRBV7-2 to TRBJ1-2; 10 bases agree with TRBD1. Losses at the gene ends were 2 bases for V and 7 bases for J; bases not matched to a gene: 4. CDR1 SGHTA and CDR2 FQGNSA come from the germline V gene. The CDR3 is 14 amino acids. CDR3 protein: CASSLWGQGSGYTF. The CDR3 bases are TGTGCCAGCAGCTTATGGGGACAGGGGTCTGGCTACACCTTC.

The chain joins TRBV19 to TRBJ1-1; the D is unclear. V was trimmed by 6 bases and J by 2 bases, leaving 10 bases between them. This CDR3 contains 13 residues. The germline gives CDR1 LNHDA, CDR2 SQIVND (reference sequence). The CDR3 spells CASSPGENTEAFF. CDR3 coding DNA: TGTGCCAGTAGCCCCGGGGAAAACACTGAAGCTTTCTTT.

J is TRBJ1-5 and V is TRBV7-2, with D tentatively TRBD1 (5 bases). Germline V gene data show CDR1 as SGHTA and CDR2 as FQGNSA. V lost 4 bases, J lost 1 base, and 17 bases lay in between. The CDR3 spans 17 residues. The DNA of the CDR3 is TGTGCCAGCAGCTCGGGGGACGGATTCCTAAGCAATCAGCCCCAGCATTTT. The encoded protein is CASSSGDGFLSNQPQHF.

J is TRBJ2-4 and V is TRBV11-2; 8 positions match TRBD1. The V and J ends lost 5 bases and 5 bases, in that order; junction bases with no gene match: 14. The CDR3 contains 17 residues. Germline V CDR1 and CDR2: SGHAT, FQNNGV. The CDR3 protein is CASSPRGLGQGQNIQYF. Written as DNA, the CDR3 is TGTGCCAGCAGCCCCAGGGGCCTCGGACAGGGCCAAAACATTCAGTACTTC.

V is TRBV5-6 and J is TRBJ1-5, with TRBD1 identical over 7 bases. The ends lost 7 bases at V and 3 bases at J; junction bases unmatched: 13. The germline CDR1 and CDR2 sequences are SGHDT and YYEEEE. The CDR3 runs 16 residues. Here the CDR3 DNA reads TGTGCCAGCTTGGAGGGGCAGGGGGATTACAATCAGCCCCAGCATTTT. It codes for CASLEGQGDYNQPQHF.

This chain links TRBV27 with TRBJ2-2; D may be TRBD2 (7 bases). With 4 bases removed from V and 5 bases from J, the gap between germline ends came to 20 bases. Germline-derived CDR1 and CDR2 are MNHEY and SMNVEV (reference sequence). The CDR3 totals 17 residues. CDR3 protein: CASSSLATGRGTGELFF. CDR3 DNA sequence: TGTGCCAGCAGTTCCCTCGCAACGGGGAGGGGGACCGGGGAGCTGTTTTTT.

This clone showed up just a few times. V and J are TRBV7-6 and TRBJ2-7, with 8 bases aligning to TRBD2. The CDR3 is 14 residues long. V lost 0 bases to trimming and J lost 6 bases; unmatched junction nucleotides: 4. Germline V gene data show CDR1 as SGHVS and CDR2 as FNYEAQ. CDR3 bases: TGTGCCAGCAGCTTAGCCGCGGGAGGCCCCGAGCAGTACGTC. Translating gives CASSLAAGGPEQYV.

This chain links TRBV5-6 with TRBJ2-1; 13 nucleotides align to TRBD2. This CDR3 has 16 residues. CDR1 and CDR2 (germline): SGHDT, YYEEEE. V shed 1 base and J 10 bases; nucleotides not matched to a gene: 8. CDR3 residues: CASSLRTSGRVKEQFF. The CDR3 nucleotides are TGTGCCAGCAGCTTGAGGACTAGCGGGAGAGTAAAGGAGCAGTTCTTC.

This clone was recorded once. The chain joins TRBV6-5 to TRBJ1-1, with TRBD1 matching over 8 bases. This CDR3 has 14 residues. The V gene end was trimmed by 5 bases and the J gene end by 1 base; junction bases not matched to a gene: 3. CDR1 is MNHEY and CDR2 is SVGAGI in the germline V gene. CDR3 residues: CASSQDRANTEAFF. The DNA for the CDR3 is TGTGCCAGCAGTCAGGACAGGGCGAACACTGAAGCTTTCTTT.